Each of the 28 T cell receptor beta chains below was sequenced from the same sample in a study of Ad26.COV2.S vaccination and SARS-CoV-2 variants. TCRdb's table, derived via immunoSEQ multiplex PCR, lists solely in-frame clones and lacks some. The table includes roughly 380,000 clones, around 84% detected once. The treatment is: approximately 18 received Ad26.COV2.S at low or high dose, single or two shots; several received placebo; per-sample allocation not given. Sampling was performed 63 days after the first vaccine or placebo injection. This material consisted of peripheral blood, taken in a trial of Ad26.COV2.S vaccine versus placebo. The receptors come from a person between 18 and 65 years old who received the Ad26.COV2.S COVID-19 vaccine or a placebo.

The CDR3 DNA reads as TGTGCCAGCAGCTCGTTCTATGGCTACACCTTC. Translating it yields CASSSFYGYTF. The chain has TRBV7-2 and TRBJ1-2; D is unclear. Per germline, CDR1 SGHTA and CDR2 FQGNSA. The CDR3 has 11 residues. Trimming cost V 4 bases and J 4 bases, with 4 bases left between them.

The chain links TRBV9 to TRBJ1-1; D may be TRBD1 (6 bases). Germline-derived CDR1 and CDR2 are SGDLS and YYNGEE. This CDR3 comprises 21 residues. V gave up 4 bases and J gave up 1 base, with 32 bases separating them. CDR3 nucleotide sequence: TGTGCCAGCAGCCCAATAGGTGGGGGTAGGGGACATCGGGACCAGAACACTGAAGCTTTCTTT. This translates into CASSPIGGGRGHRDQNTEAFF.

V gene TRBV6-2 or TRBV6-3 combines with J gene TRBJ2-2; 10 nucleotides agree with TRBD2. Germline CDR1 and CDR2: MNHEY and SVGEGT. With 2 bases clipped from V and 4 bases from J, the junction kept 1 base outside the gene matches. The CDR3 loop spans 15 amino acids. The CDR3 nucleotides read TGTGCCAGCAGTTACAGCGGGGGGGCCACCGGGGAGCTGTTTTTT. As protein: CASSYSGGATGELFF.

This clone has just a few counts. This chain links TRBV13 with TRBJ2-2; D is possibly TRBD1 (6 bases). The germline V gene encodes CDR1 PRHDT and CDR2 FYEKMQ (reference sequence). V lost 8 bases and J lost 2, with 15 bases in between. The CDR3 covers 15 residues. This CDR3 reads CASLNWGRNTGELFF. For the CDR3, the DNA is TGTGCCAGCCTTAACTGGGGGCGAAACACCGGGGAGCTGTTTTTT.

The rearrangement joins TRBV6-5 to TRBJ1-4; no reliable D call. The V gene lost 8 bases and the J gene lost 4 bases, with 11 bases spanning the gap. The CDR3 contains 13 residues. CDR1 and CDR2 from the germline V gene are MNHEY and SVGAGI. Here the CDR3 DNA reads TGTGCCAGCCAGAGGCAGTTTAATGAAAAACTGTTTTTT. Its translation is CASQRQFNEKLFF.

This chain uses TRBV10-3 with TRBJ2-3; D may be TRBD1 or TRBD2 (5 bases each). V lost 11 bases to trimming and J lost 4 bases, with 13 bases between them. CDR1 is ENHRY and CDR2 is SYGVKD in the germline V gene. The CDR3 sequence is 12 residues long. The CDR3 sequence is CAASRGADTQYF. In DNA form, the CDR3 reads TGTGCCGCCTCGAGGGGTGCAGATACGCAGTATTTT.

The chain is built from TRBV7-9 and TRBJ2-7; TRBD2 aligns across 7 bases. The length of the CDR3 is 13 residues. The ends lost 1 base at V and 7 bases at J; junction bases unmatched: 4. CDR1 and CDR2 from the germline V gene are SEHNR and FQNEAQ (reference sequence). CDR3 amino acids: CASSLGREREQYF. The CDR3 DNA reads TGTGCCAGCAGCTTAGGGCGGGAGCGGGAGCAGTACTTC.

This chain uses TRBV3-1 (or the pseudogene TRBV3-2) with TRBJ2-1; TRBD2 aligns across 9 bases. J gave up 7 bases and V 1 base, and 14 bases lay outside the gene matches. The CDR3 length is 18 residues. Germline lookup yields CDR1 LGHDT and CDR2 YNNKEL (reference sequence). The CDR3 DNA follows: TGTGCCAGCAGCCAAGGGAGGCTGGGCGGGGGGGCTTGGAATGAGCAGTTCTTC. This translates into CASSQGRLGGGAWNEQFF.

The rearrangement joins TRBV9 to TRBJ2-1; 8 nucleotides agree with TRBD2. Trimming cost V 0 bases and J 5 bases; bases outside gene matches: 4. This CDR3 has 15 residues. CDR1 is SGDLS, CDR2 YYNGEE, per germline. The chain's CDR3 is CASSVVGTSDNEQFF. CDR3 coding DNA: TGTGCCAGCAGCGTAGTGGGGACTAGTGACAATGAGCAGTTCTTC.

The rearrangement uses TRBV18 and TRBJ1-5; the match to TRBD1 covers 8 bases. V shed 3 bases, J shed 2 bases, and the junction held 3 bases outside the gene matches. In germline, CDR1 is KGHSH, CDR2 LQKENI. The CDR3 runs 15 residues. DNA for the CDR3: TGTGCCAGCTCACCGGCAGGGGGCCGCAATCAGCCCCAGCATTTT. Translated, it gives CASSPAGGRNQPQHF.

DNA of the CDR3: TGCGCCAGCAGCCAAGATCCGGGGCGAGACGGGACAGCTTCACCCCTCCACTTT. It specifies CASSQDPGRDGTASPLHF. V is TRBV4-1 and J is TRBJ1-6; 7 nucleotides line up with TRBD1. The CDR3 contains 18 residues. CDR1 is MGHRA and CDR2 is YSYEKL in the germline V gene. V lost 0 bases and J lost 9; bases outside the gene matches: 14.

The rearrangement joins TRBV25-1 to TRBJ2-7; 12 bases fit TRBD2. The ends lost 4 bases at V and 2 bases at J; junction bases unmatched: 0. Germline loops: CDR1 MGHDK, CDR2 SYGVNS. The CDR3 is 14 residues long. CDR3 DNA sequence: TGTGCCAGCAGTGCTAGCGGGAGGGCCTACGAGCAGTACTTC. It yields the protein CASSASGRAYEQYF.

The J gene is TRBJ1-1, the V gene TRBV10-2; a weak D match, TRBD1 (5 bases). CDR3 length: 14 residues. Germline V gene sequence: CDR1 WSHSY, CDR2 SAAADI. V was cut by 0 bases and J by 4 bases, with 9 bases left in between. The CDR3 DNA sequence: TGCGCCAGCAGTGAGTCGGTGAGGGGCACTGAAGCTTTCTTT. Translated, it gives CASSESVRGTEAFF.

The J gene is TRBJ2-2, the V gene TRBV9; D is uncertain. The CDR3 covers 20 residues. Germline loops: CDR1 SGDLS, CDR2 YYNGEE. Trimming cost V 0 bases and J 4 bases, with 25 bases left between them. The CDR3 is CASSVAFSYGRGRSTGELFF. Here the CDR3 DNA reads TGTGCCAGCAGCGTAGCTTTTTCATATGGTAGAGGACGGAGCACCGGGGAGCTGTTTTTT.

The chain has TRBV10-3 and TRBJ2-7, with a possible D match to TRBD2 (6 bases). V shed 7 bases and J shed 2 bases, with 18 bases lying between them. This CDR3 has 15 amino acids. The germline gives CDR1 ENHRY, CDR2 SYGVKD. The CDR3: CAITRLVRGTYEQYF. The CDR3 DNA reads as TGTGCCATCACCCGACTAGTAAGGGGCACCTACGAGCAGTACTTC.

Note on this clone: Additional DNA sequences in this sample encode the identical CDR3. V is TRBV2 and J is TRBJ2-5; D unclear. Germline V gene lookup returns CDR1 SNHLY and CDR2 FYNNEI. The V gene lost 4 bases and the J gene lost 2 bases, with 8 bases spanning the gap. The CDR3 contains 13 residues. Here the CDR3 reads CASSGGLQETQYF. The CDR3 DNA is TGTGCCAGCAGTGGCGGTTTACAAGAGACCCAGTACTTC.

The CDR3 reads CASSPPSQDHGELFF. DNA for the CDR3: TGTGCCAGCTCACCTCCATCGCAGGATCACGGGGAGCTGTTTTTT. V is TRBV18 and J is TRBJ2-2; D is undetermined. V lost 3 bases to trimming and J lost 7 bases, with 15 bases between them. The CDR3 is 15 residues long. Germline V gene data show CDR1 as KGHSH and CDR2 as LQKENI.

V gene TRBV5-1 combines with J gene TRBJ2-5; D perhaps matches TRBD1 (6 bases). Germline assignment: CDR1 SGHRS and CDR2 YFSETQ. The CDR3 is 15 residues long. Trimming took off 0 bases at V and 2 bases at J, with 11 bases between the two ends. CDR3 residues: CASSLGVRGQETQYF. The CDR3 nucleotides are TGCGCCAGCAGCTTGGGTGTTAGGGGGCAAGAGACCCAGTACTTC.

This clone was detected only once. The chain has TRBV10-3 and TRBJ2-2, with D tentatively TRBD1 (5 bases). CDR3 length: 14 amino acids. Per the germline V gene, CDR1 is ENHRY and CDR2 is SYGVKD. Trimming took off 7 bases at V and 2 bases at J, with 11 bases between the two ends. The CDR3 spells CAIKPQGNTGELFF. The CDR3 DNA sequence: TGTGCCATCAAACCCCAGGGAAACACCGGGGAGCTGTTTTTT.

In nucleotides, the CDR3 is TGTGCCAGTAGCCTCCTAGGGCTTAGGACAGATACGCAGTATTTT. This sequence encodes CASSLLGLRTDTQYF. The V call is TRBV19, the J call TRBJ2-3, with no clear D. Trimming removed 6 bases from V and 3 bases from J, with 16 bases in between. Germline V lookup: CDR1 LNHDA, CDR2 SQIVND (reference sequence). The CDR3 contains 15 residues.

The chain employs TRBV7-9 and TRBJ2-5; D is possibly TRBD1 (5 bases). V lost 3 bases and J 10 bases, leaving 9 bases between the germline ends. The CDR3 is 11 amino acids. CDR1 and CDR2 from the germline V gene are SEHNR and FQNEAQ (reference sequence). CDR3 region: CASSFVGDQYF. The CDR3 nucleotides read TGTGCCAGCAGCTTTGTAGGGGACCAGTACTTC. Complete variable domain (other parts from reference TRBV7-9 and TRBJ2-5): DTGVSQNPRHKITKRGQNVTFRCDPISEHNRLYWYRQTLGQGPEFLTYFQNEAQLEKSRLLSDRFSAERPKGSFSTLEIQRTEQGDSAMYLCASSFVGDQYFGPGTRLLVL.

The chain joins TRBV18 to TRBJ2-2, with 8 bases matching TRBD2. This CDR3 spans 18 amino acids. With 2 bases clipped from V and 0 bases from J, the junction kept 8 bases outside the gene matches. Looked up from germline, CDR1 is KGHSH and CDR2 is LQKENI. The DNA of the CDR3 is TGTGCCAGCTCACCATCGGCTAGCGGGTCCGCGAACACCGGGGAGCTGTTTTTT. Translated: CASSPSASGSANTGELFF.

The V gene is TRBV5-1, the J gene TRBJ2-7, with 7 bases aligning to TRBD1. V shed 2 bases and J 4 bases; nucleotides not matched to a gene: 3. The CDR3 totals 13 residues. Germline V CDR1 and CDR2: SGHRS, YFSETQ. The CDR3 nucleotides read TGCGCCAGCAGCTTCCGACAGGGTTACGAGCAGTACTTC. It specifies CASSFRQGYEQYF.

The gene calls are TRBV9 and TRBJ1-2; D call uncertain. The V end was cut by 2 bases, the J end by 0 bases, with 5 bases between. CDR1 SGDLS and CDR2 YYNGEE come from the germline V gene. The CDR3 has 13 residues. For the CDR3, the DNA is TGTGCCAGCAGCGTTAACGCTAACTATGGCTACACCTTC. Amino acid sequence: CASSVNANYGYTF.

This chain connects TRBV15 to TRBJ1-4; 8 bases align to TRBD1. J gave up 7 bases and V 0 bases, and 7 bases lay outside the gene matches. The CDR3 has 16 residues. Per the germline V gene, CDR1 is LNHNV and CDR2 is YYDKDF (reference sequence). The CDR3 nucleotides read TGTGCCACCAGCAGAGATGTACAGGGGGGAAGTGAAAAACTGTTTTTT. This encodes CATSRDVQGGSEKLFF. Based on the CDR3 plus reference TRBV15 and TRBJ1-4, the full variable domain is DAMVIQNPRYQVTQFGKPVTLSCSQTLNHNVMYWYQQKSSQAPKLLFHYYDKDFNNEADTPDNFQSRRPNTSFCFLDIRSPGLGDTAMYLCATSRDVQGGSEKLFFGSGTQLSVL.

The chain has TRBV9 and TRBJ1-3; D uncertain. The CDR3 consists of 13 residues. V dropped 0 bases and J dropped 12 bases, with 13 bases sitting between them. Germline loops: CDR1 SGDLS, CDR2 YYNGEE. Here the CDR3 reads CASSVVVGSDIYF. CDR3 sequence (DNA): TGTGCCAGCAGCGTAGTGGTTGGCTCTGACATATATTTT.

J is TRBJ2-2 and V is TRBV2; D is ambiguous. Germline V gene data show CDR1 as SNHLY and CDR2 as FYNNEI. The CDR3 covers 13 residues. V gave up 6 bases and J gave up 2 bases, with 7 bases separating them. The CDR3 spells CASRIENTGELFF. CDR3 coding DNA: TGTGCCAGCAGGATCGAAAACACCGGGGAGCTGTTTTTT.

The chain uses TRBV3-1 (or the pseudogene TRBV3-2) and TRBJ1-2, with a tentative D call TRBD1 (6 bases). This CDR3 has 17 amino acids. Germline CDR1 LGHDT, CDR2 YNNKEL (reference sequence). Deletions cut 0 bases from V and 4 bases from J, with 18 bases between. This CDR3 reads CASSQDQRRGRIYGYTF. In nucleotides, the CDR3 is TGTGCCAGCAGCCAAGATCAAAGGCGGGGGCGCATCTATGGCTACACCTTC.